This entry concerns a single T cell receptor beta chain. The antigen this receptor binds is unknown. Per-base quality was not reported, and no clone a single base away is much larger than it. The sample originates from a study of blood T cell repertoires in COVID-19 (dated by TCRdb to the early 2020s). For context, the study as a whole: The collaborator samples originated in the United States, Italy and Spain and spanned the acute and convalescent phases of COVID-19. The prospective study material was composed of cDNA or gDNA derived from T cells, B-cell-depleted T cells, or PBMCs. The dataset comprised deeply sampled blood TCRbeta repertoires from subjects exposed to, actively infected with, or recovered from COVID-19. The repertoires were released in a freely available public database meant as a resource for research on the immune response to SARS-CoV-2. The samples were drawn from two sources: the first 160 participants of the ongoing ImmuneRACE study, and fewer than 1,500 subjects contributed by 6 global collaborators. A de-identified subject ID, COVID-19 status, age in years and sex were almost always included in the sample metadata. Where available, HLA class I and class II types were taken from metadata supplied by the sample provider and were not determined by assay-based typing.

One collaborating source in Seattle enrolled patients while the patients were actively infected and followed the patients over time throughout the course of disease. The collaborating institutions used their own protocols to collect whole blood in K2EDTA tubes. Collaborator samples were shipped for TCRbeta analysis as frozen whole blood, isolated PBMCs, or DNA extracted from either sample type. Study-wide findings and limitations: Clinical and demographic metadata were provided uncurated, with the amount varying by source and participant.

The CDR3 spans 16 residues, from the cysteine through the phenylalanine. Just CDR3 DNA is preserved here, 48 bases in frame from base 1. According to the germline V gene, CDR1 reads SGHTA and CDR2 reads FQGNSA. Trimming removed 4 bases from V and 5 bases from J, leaving 20 bases between the germline ends. The immunoSEQ Assay, a bias-controlled multiplex PCR, was used to amplify TCRbeta CDR3 regions from genomic DNA. The original methods were these. The number of nucleated cells in each sample was estimated by amplification of reference gene primers within the assay. To quantify the absolute abundance of each unique TCRbeta CDR3 rearrangement, sequence reads were collapsed and filtered. Productive Simpson clonality was computed per sample as the square root of Simpson's diversity index over productive rearrangements. TCRdb mirrors the immuneACCESS table, restricted to in-frame sequences. Some clones are absent from its copies; in checked studies, under half trace to an unresolved V gene, and the reason for the others is unknown. V and J calls and clone size come straight from that table; D and trimming were deduced from the DNA. The sample table contains 200,000 to 250,000 clones; only one count was recorded for 75% to 85% of them. The top ten hold more than 2% of the sample.

The sequence joins TRBV7-2 to TRBJ1-2; perhaps TRBD1 is the D gene, with 6 bases matching. Material for sequencing was peripheral blood. The TCR sequence derives from a woman between 65 and 79 years old with COVID-19, enrolled during active disease. At the DNA level, the sequence is TGTGCCAGCAGCTCGCCCCACCAGGGGTGGTTGTATGGCTACACCTTC. This translates into CASSSPHQGWLYGYTF. Extended through the reference TRBV7-2 and TRBJ1-2 proteins, this CDR3 yields the full variable domain: GAGVSQSPSNKVTEKGKDVELRCDPISGHTALYWYRQSLGQGLEFLIYFQGNSAPDKSGLPSDRFSAERTGGSVSTLTIQRTQQEDSAVYLCASSSPHQGWLYGYTFGSGTRLTVV.